This T cell receptor (beta chain) appears in the sequencing data of a study of regulatory T cells in long-lasting Graves disease. General study results and limits: Newly diagnosed disease favored TRBV20-1 and TRBJ2-1 over persistent disease.

The germline V gene has CDR1 MRHNA and CDR2 SNTAGT. The CDR3 is 13 amino acids. Trimming left V 6 bases short and J 7 bases short, with 15 bases between. This sample's time point: persistent/refractory GD, antithyroid drugs over 5 years with positive TRAb. Construction of the TCR library relied on RNA isolated from PBMCs. The TCR beta library used iRepertoire HTBI primers with Arm-PCR amplification of CDR3. As handled by the study authors: Taken together, the samples had fewer than 70 TRBV and more than 12 TRBJ segments identified. Via MiXCR, TCRdb re-called the multiplex PCR reads, giving one row per CDR3 protein. The V and J calls here are based on TCRdb, not the publication. The data show fewer than 400,000 distinct CDR3 sequences, more than 20% seen once. This clonotype was recorded a few times. Antigen specificity is unknown.

Material: peripheral blood mononuclear cells (PBMCs), obtained when the disease was refractory, from a patient treated with antithyroid drugs. The source is a female donor with Graves disease. The chain employs TRBV6-4 and TRBJ1-1; D gene uncertain. The CDR3 sequence: CASSLGQESEAFF. The CDR3 nucleotides read TGTGCCAGCAGCCTCGGCCAGGAAAGTGAAGCTTTCTTT.